The rows below give T cell receptor beta chains drawn from one sample of a study of regulatory T cells in long-lasting Graves disease. TCRdb called the multiplex PCR reads again in MiXCR, with one record for every CDR3 protein. The sample shows a few hundred thousand distinct CDR3 sequences, less than 25% of them seen only once. Source: peripheral blood mononuclear cells (PBMCs), taken when the disease was refractory, from a patient treated with antithyroid drugs. The receptors stem from a female donor with Graves disease. CDR3s include the opening cysteine and the closing phenylalanine or tryptophan. Fields, in order: D gene, V gene, J gene, clone size, CDR3 DNA, CDR3 protein. The D gene is left open where the match is weak. Rows give clone size only sometimes, using once, few, many, or a class for an expanded clone.

>NA|TRBV19|TRBJ2-4|few
TGTGCCAGTGGCCATGACGGAAAAGCCAAAAACATTCAGTACTTC
CASGHDGKAKNIQYF
>NA|TRBV2|TRBJ2-3|NA
TGTGCCAGCAGCGACGTCAGGGGAAGGACAGATACGCAGTATTTT
CASSDVRGRTDTQYF
>NA|TRBV10-3|TRBJ2-3|NA
TGTGCCATCAGTGACCCGATCGGTGGCACAGATACGCAGTATTTT
CAISDPIGGTDTQYF
>NA|TRBV28|TRBJ2-1|many
TGTGCCAGCAGTGTTACAGGGCCTCAGTTCTTC
CASSVTGPQFF
>NA|TRBV27|TRBJ1-5|few
TGTGCCAGCAGTTTGTGGCCGGATAGCAATCAGCCCCAGCATTTT
CASSLWPDSNQPQHF
>NA|TRBV11-2|TRBJ1-4|NA
TGTGCCAGCAGCTTAGATTTCGGGCAGATATTCGCAACTAATGAAAAACTGTTTTTT
CASSLDFGQIFATNEKLFF
>TRBD1|TRBV2|TRBJ1-5|many
TGTGCCAGCAAAGGGACAGCGAATAGCAATCAGCCCCAGCATTTT
CASKGTANSNQPQHF
>NA|TRBV12-3/TRBV12-4|TRBJ2-4|many
TGTGCCAGCAGCTCCTTCGGCGGAAACATTCAGTACTTC
CASSSFGGNIQYF
>TRBD1|TRBV12-3/TRBV12-4|TRBJ1-5|few
TGTGCCAGCCAGACAGGGAACAATCAGCCCCAGCATTTT
CASQTGNNQPQHF
>TRBD1|TRBV20-1|TRBJ1-5|few
TGCAGTGCTAGATCCGGGACAGGCCGCAATCAGCCCCAGCATTTT
CSARSGTGRNQPQHF
>TRBD1|TRBV7-8|TRBJ1-4|NA
TGTGCCAGCAGCTTGGACAGGGAGGGGGTTAATGAAAAACTGTTTTTT
CASSLDREGVNEKLFF
>NA|TRBV20-1|TRBJ1-3|few
TGCAGTGCTTTTGTCCCATCGGGAAACACCATATATTTT
CSAFVPSGNTIYF
>TRBD1|TRBV20-1|TRBJ2-5|many
TGCAGTGCCATTTCCCCGGGACAGGGAGGCGAGACCCAGTACTTC
CSAISPGQGGETQYF
>TRBD1|TRBV28|TRBJ2-7|few
TGTGCCAGCAGCCCCGGGACAGGGGGTCTCGAGCAGTACTTC
CASSPGTGGLEQYF
>NA|TRBV10-3|TRBJ2-2|few
TGTGCCATCTCTGGCTCCGGGGAGCTGTTTTTT
CAISGSGELFF
>TRBD2|TRBV19|TRBJ2-2|NA
TGTGCCAGTAGACGCGCGGGAGGGCGTAGCGCCGGGGAGCTGTTTTTT
CASRRAGGRSAGELFF
>TRBD2|TRBV7-2|TRBJ2-2|many
TGTGCCAGCAGCAACCTAGCGGGAAGGGTTACCGGGGAGCTGTTTTTT
CASSNLAGRVTGELFF
>TRBD2|TRBV4-2|TRBJ2-5|few
TGTGCCAGCAGCCAAGAATACCCGGGAGGGGAGACCCAGTACTTC
CASSQEYPGGETQYF
>TRBD1|TRBV3-1|TRBJ1-1|few
TGTGCCAGCAGGCAAACAGGGGATCACACTGAAGCTTTCTTT
CASRQTGDHTEAFF
>NA|TRBV5-1|TRBJ2-7|NA
TGCGCCAGCAGCTTGGGAGGGGATCCCTCCTACGAGCAGTACTTC
CASSLGGDPSYEQYF
>NA|TRBV5-1|TRBJ1-6|NA
TGCGCCAGCAGCCCGGACAGTACGAGCTCACCCCTCCACTTT
CASSPDSTSSPLHF
>NA|TRBV12-3/TRBV12-4|TRBJ1-5|NA
TGTGCCAGCAGTTTTGGGGGACGGGACAATCAGCCCCAGCATTTT
CASSFGGRDNQPQHF